What follows are 4 T cell receptor beta chains derived from one specimen sequenced in a study of PD-L1 blockade in urothelial cancer. Sequenced by immunoSEQ multiplex PCR; TCRdb stores in-frame clones only, minus some. The sample contains about 88,000 clones, 90% of which appear only once. The sample in question was PBMCs, obtained around atezolizumab (anti-PD-L1) treatment. The receptors were gathered from a man aged 55 to 70 with urothelial cancer.

The chain uses TRBV11-2 and TRBJ2-1; 7 bases align to TRBD1. The J segment lost 2 bases and the V segment lost 5 bases, leaving 9 bases of the junction unmatched. Germline V gene lookup returns CDR1 SGHAT and CDR2 FQNNGV. The CDR3 length is 16 residues. CDR3 region: CASSVLGQSTYNEQFF. In nucleotides, the CDR3 is TGTGCCAGCAGCGTTTTGGGACAGTCCACCTACAATGAGCAGTTCTTC.

The chain uses TRBV6-5 and TRBJ1-5; possible D gene TRBD1, 5 bases. The CDR3 totals 16 residues. Germline V lookup: CDR1 MNHEY, CDR2 SVGAGI. With 2 bases removed from V and 1 base from J, the gap between germline ends came to 12 bases. CDR3 coding DNA: TGTGCCAGCAGTTACGGGCCCCCAGGGAGCAATCAGCCCCAGCATTTT. Its translation: CASSYGPPGSNQPQHF.

The chain couples TRBV28 to TRBJ2-7, with D perhaps matching TRBD2 (5 bases). The CDR3 spans 12 residues. V was trimmed by 3 bases and J by 4 bases, leaving 7 bases between them. Per the germline V gene, CDR1 is MDHEN and CDR2 is SYDVKM. The CDR3 loop reads CASSFGRYEQYF. The CDR3, as DNA: TGTGCCAGCAGTTTTGGGAGATACGAGCAGTACTTC.

The gene calls are TRBV5-8 and TRBJ2-3, with D maybe TRBD1 (5 bases). Deletions cut 2 bases from V and 2 bases from J, with 12 bases between. The germline CDR1 and CDR2 sequences are SGHTS and YDEGEE. This CDR3 is 15 amino acids long. The CDR3 bases are TGTGCCAGCAGCTTCATCCAGGGAATCACAGATACGCAGTATTTT. This encodes CASSFIQGITDTQYF.